This TCR beta chain originates from a study of PD-L1 blockade in urothelial cancer (dated by TCRdb to about 2017). About the full investigation: Every patient began therapy in the mid-2010s and was given atezolizumab 1,200 mg intravenously every 3 weeks. About 85% of the roughly 29 patients were identified as males with urothelial cancer of bladder origin, and a prior smoking history was reported by 18 of 29 patients. Patients had an ECOG performance status of 0 or 1 and had received between 0 and 3 prior chemotherapy regimens. Blood samples were analyzed at two time points: 3 weeks after treatment start (second dose) and 6 weeks after treatment start. Blood samples gave median yields of around 140,000 T cells and 82,636 unique TCRs, along with a median clonality of around 0.08. The study, an exploratory multi-omic analysis, examined somatic, immune and clinical correlates of response to PD-L1 blockade with atezolizumab in urothelial cancer. Pretreatment tumor samples, along with matched peripheral blood serially collected before and after atezolizumab treatment, were subjected to TCR sequencing. Durable clinical benefit was defined as a progression-free survival longer than 6 months, and TCR features were additionally tested against progression-free survival and overall survival. In the same patients who had TCR sequencing, pretreatment tumors also underwent whole exome sequencing and RNA sequencing. Eight to ten patients achieved durable clinical benefit and roughly 20 did not. Approximately 30 patients had pretreatment blood TCR-seq, approximately 24 had at least one posttreatment blood collection, and approximately 24 had tumor TCR-seq.

According to the study, the label for this sample's time point signals: pretreatment peripheral blood. The cohort comprised approximately 30 patients with locally advanced or metastatic urothelial carcinoma treated at Memorial Sloan Kettering on a trial protocol. Peripheral blood mononuclear cells were collected from each patient pretreatment and during treatment, giving between 1 and 8 total time points per patient. The Qiagen DNeasy Blood extraction kit was used to purify genomic DNA from total PBMCs and tumor samples. Collected pretreatment and during treatment, PBMCs were isolated and stored as previously described. From cysteine to phenylalanine, the CDR3 is 14 amino acids long. Only the CDR3 region is kept as DNA, spanning 42 bases read in frame from base 1. Looking up the germline V gene yields CDR1 SGHAT and CDR2 FQNNGV. Compared with germline, V lacks 1 base and J lacks 1 base; bases without a gene match: 0.

Remarks on this clone: Its recognized antigen is unknown. There are no base qualities to consult, and no much larger clone falls within one base. In the same sample, other DNA sequences code for this CDR3.

Findings and caveats that apply to the study as a whole: Because the sample size was small (n ≈ 30) and many exploratory analyses were performed, the results are intended to be hypothesis-generating. At 3 weeks after the start of treatment, tumor-associated TCR clones in peripheral blood had expanded more in patients with durable benefit (n ≈ 20, p = 0.022). A pretreatment peripheral blood TCR clonality below the median was linked to improved progression-free and overall survival.

To estimate absolute template abundance from read counts, synthetic TCR analog templates were spiked into each PCR. Using the immunoSEQ assay, TCRbeta CDR3 regions were amplified from genomic DNA with bias-controlled V and J gene primers. Sequencing of rearranged TCRbeta segments was performed at approximately 20X coverage. In the paper's pipeline: Sequencing errors were corrected by clustering and CDR3s were annotated against IMGT to assign V, D and J genes. Out-of-frame and stop-codon sequences were excluded, and only productive TCRbeta rearrangements were used in downstream analyses. Clonality was calculated as one minus the Shannon entropy normalized by the log of the number of unique productive sequences. Clones differing between time points or between blood and tumor were identified using Fisher's exact test with Benjamini-Hochberg correction, with an adjusted p below 0.01 applied as the threshold. Sourced from immuneACCESS, this table was stored by TCRdb with only in-frame sequences that have V and J called. A share of the clones is absent; for the studies checked, an unresolved V gene accounts for under half, and the remainder has no known explanation. The D gene and trimming were derived from the DNA, and the V and J assignments and clone size from that table. This sample is represented by around 70,000 clones; around 90% of them were singletons. 3.5% to 5% of the sample lies in the top ten.

This receptor was obtained from a man in his 70s with urothelial cancer. The sequences come from PBMCs, collected around atezolizumab (anti-PD-L1) treatment. Rearrangement joined TRBV11-2 to TRBJ1-1; 7 bases in between match TRBD1. The CDR3 in this case is CASSLGQGNTEAFF. Here is the DNA: TGTGCCAGCAGCTTAGGACAGGGGAACACTGAAGCTTTCTTT. Reference TRBV11-2 and TRBJ1-1 proteins supply the regions before and after the CDR3; the full variable domain is: EAGVAQSPRYKIIEKRQSVAFWCNPISGHATLYWYQQILGQGPKLLIQFQNNGVVDDSQLPKDRFSAERLKGVDSTLKIQPAKLEDSAVYLCASSLGQGNTEAFFGQGTRLTVV.